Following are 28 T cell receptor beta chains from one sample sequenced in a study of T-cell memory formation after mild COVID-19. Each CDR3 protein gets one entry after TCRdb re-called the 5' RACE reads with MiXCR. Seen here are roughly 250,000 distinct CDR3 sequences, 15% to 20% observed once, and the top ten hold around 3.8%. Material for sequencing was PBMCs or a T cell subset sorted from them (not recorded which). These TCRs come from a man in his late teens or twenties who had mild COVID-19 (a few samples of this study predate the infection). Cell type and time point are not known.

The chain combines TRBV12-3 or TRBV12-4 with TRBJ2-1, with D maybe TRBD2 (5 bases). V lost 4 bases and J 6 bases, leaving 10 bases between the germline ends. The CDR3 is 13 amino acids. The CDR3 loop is CASSSRRGNEQFF. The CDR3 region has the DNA TGTGCCAGCAGTTCCCGACGGGGCAATGAGCAGTTCTTC.

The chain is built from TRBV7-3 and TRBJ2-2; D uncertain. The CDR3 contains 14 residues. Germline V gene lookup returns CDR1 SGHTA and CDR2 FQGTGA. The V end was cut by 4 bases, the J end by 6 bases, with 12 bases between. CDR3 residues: CASSSIPVPGELFF. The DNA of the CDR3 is TGTGCCAGCAGCTCTATACCGGTGCCCGGGGAGCTGTTTTTT.

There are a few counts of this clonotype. In DNA form, the CDR3 reads TGTGCCAGCAGCCAGAGTTCTGAGCAGTTCTTC. Translation: CASSQSSEQFF. The chain employs TRBV4-2 and TRBJ2-1; D gene uncertain. V lost 3 bases to trimming and J lost 9 bases, with 6 bases between them. This CDR3 is 11 amino acids long. Germline lookup yields CDR1 LGHNA and CDR2 YNFKEQ.

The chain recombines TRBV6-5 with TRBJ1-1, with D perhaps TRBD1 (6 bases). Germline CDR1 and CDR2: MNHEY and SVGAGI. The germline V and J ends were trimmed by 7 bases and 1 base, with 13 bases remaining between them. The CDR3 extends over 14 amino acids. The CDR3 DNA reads TGTGCCAGCACCCTGGGGGCGCAGAACACTGAAGCTTTCTTT. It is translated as CASTLGAQNTEAFF.

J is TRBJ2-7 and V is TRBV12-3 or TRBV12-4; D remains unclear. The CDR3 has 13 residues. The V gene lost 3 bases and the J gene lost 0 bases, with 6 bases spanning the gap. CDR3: CASSFYISYEQYF. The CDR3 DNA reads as TGTGCCAGCAGTTTTTACATCTCCTACGAGCAGTACTTC.

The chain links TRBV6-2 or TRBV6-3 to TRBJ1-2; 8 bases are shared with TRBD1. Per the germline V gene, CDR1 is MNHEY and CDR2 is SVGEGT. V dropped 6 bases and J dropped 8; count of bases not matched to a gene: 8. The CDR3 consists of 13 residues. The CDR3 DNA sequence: TGTGCCAGCAGCCCGGGACAGGAAACAGGCTACACCTTC. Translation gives CASSPGQETGYTF.

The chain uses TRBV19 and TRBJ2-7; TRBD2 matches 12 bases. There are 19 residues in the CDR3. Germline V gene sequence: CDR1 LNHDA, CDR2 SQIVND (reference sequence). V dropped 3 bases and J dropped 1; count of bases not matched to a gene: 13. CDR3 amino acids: CASSIRSRLAGEASYEQYF. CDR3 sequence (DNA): TGTGCCAGTAGTATTCGTTCGAGACTAGCGGGAGAAGCTTCCTACGAGCAGTACTTC.

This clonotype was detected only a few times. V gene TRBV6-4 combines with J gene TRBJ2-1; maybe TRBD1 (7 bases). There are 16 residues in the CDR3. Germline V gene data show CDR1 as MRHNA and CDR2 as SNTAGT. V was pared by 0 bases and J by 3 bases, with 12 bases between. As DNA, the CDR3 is TGTGCCAGCAGTGACTCTGGAGGGGGCAACTACAATGAGCAGTTCTTC. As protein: CASSDSGGGNYNEQFF.

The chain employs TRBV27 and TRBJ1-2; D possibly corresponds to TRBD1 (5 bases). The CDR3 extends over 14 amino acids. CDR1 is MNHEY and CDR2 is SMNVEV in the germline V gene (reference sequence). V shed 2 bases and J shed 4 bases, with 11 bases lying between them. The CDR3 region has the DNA TGTGCCAGCAGTTTACAGGGACGTGGCTATGGCTACACCTTC. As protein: CASSLQGRGYGYTF.

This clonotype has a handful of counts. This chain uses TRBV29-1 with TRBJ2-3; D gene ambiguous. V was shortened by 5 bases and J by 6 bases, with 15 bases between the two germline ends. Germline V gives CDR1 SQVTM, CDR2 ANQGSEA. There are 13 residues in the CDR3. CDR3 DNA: TGCAGCGTTTCGTTCCGTCCTGGGGATACGCAGTATTTT. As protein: CSVSFRPGDTQYF.

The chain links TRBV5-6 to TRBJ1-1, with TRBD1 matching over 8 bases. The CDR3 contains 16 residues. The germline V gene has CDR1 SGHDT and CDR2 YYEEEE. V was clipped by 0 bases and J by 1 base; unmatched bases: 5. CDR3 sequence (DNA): TGTGCCAGCAGCTTGGGATTAGGACAGGGGAACACTGAAGCTTTCTTT. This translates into CASSLGLGQGNTEAFF. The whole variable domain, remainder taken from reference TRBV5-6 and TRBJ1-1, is DAGVTQSPTHLIKTRGQQVTLRCSPKSGHDTVSWYQQALGQGPQFIFQYYEEEERQRGNFPDRFSGHQFPNYSSELNVNALLLGDSALYLCASSLGLGQGNTEAFFGQGTRLTVV.

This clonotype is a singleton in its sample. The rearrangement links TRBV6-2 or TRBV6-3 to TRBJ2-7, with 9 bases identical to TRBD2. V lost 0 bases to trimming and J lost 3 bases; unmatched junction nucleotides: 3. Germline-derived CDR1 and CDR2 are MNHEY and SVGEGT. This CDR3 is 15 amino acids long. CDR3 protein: CASSYSSGGRYEQYV. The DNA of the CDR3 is TGTGCCAGCAGTTACTCTAGCGGGGGTCGCTACGAGCAGTACGTC.

CDR3 nucleotide sequence: TGTGCCAGCTCACGGGAGGGGATTCTTCAGCCCCAGCATTTT. This translates into CASSREGILQPQHF. The J gene is TRBJ1-5, the V gene TRBV18, with D possibly matching TRBD1 (5 bases). CDR3 length: 14 residues. Trimming removed 4 bases at V and 6 bases at J, with 13 bases between. Germline V gives CDR1 KGHSH, CDR2 LQKENI.

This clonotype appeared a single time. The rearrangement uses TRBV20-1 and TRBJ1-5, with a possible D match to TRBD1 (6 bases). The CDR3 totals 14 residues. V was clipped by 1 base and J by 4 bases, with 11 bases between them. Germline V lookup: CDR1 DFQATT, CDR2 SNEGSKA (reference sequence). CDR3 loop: CSARVGAPNQPQHF. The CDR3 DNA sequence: TGCAGTGCTAGAGTGGGGGCCCCGAATCAGCCCCAGCATTTT.

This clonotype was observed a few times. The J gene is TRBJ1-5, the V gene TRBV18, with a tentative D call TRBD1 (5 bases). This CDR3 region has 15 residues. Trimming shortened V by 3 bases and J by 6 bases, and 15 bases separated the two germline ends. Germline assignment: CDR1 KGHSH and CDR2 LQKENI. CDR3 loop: CASSPSSGPIQPQHF. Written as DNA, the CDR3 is TGTGCCAGCTCACCCTCCTCAGGGCCCATTCAGCCCCAGCATTTT.

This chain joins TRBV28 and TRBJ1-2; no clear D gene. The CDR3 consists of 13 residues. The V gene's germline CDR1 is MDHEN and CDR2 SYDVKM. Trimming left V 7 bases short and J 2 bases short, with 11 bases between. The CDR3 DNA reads TGTGCCAGCACCACACCTGCCAACTATGGCTACACCTTC. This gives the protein CASTTPANYGYTF.

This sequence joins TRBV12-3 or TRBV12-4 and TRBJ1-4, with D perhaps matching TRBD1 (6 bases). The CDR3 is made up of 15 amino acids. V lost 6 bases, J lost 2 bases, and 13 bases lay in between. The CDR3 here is CASRAGGATNEKLFF. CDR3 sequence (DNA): TGTGCCAGCAGGGCTGGGGGCGCGACTAATGAAAAACTGTTTTTT.

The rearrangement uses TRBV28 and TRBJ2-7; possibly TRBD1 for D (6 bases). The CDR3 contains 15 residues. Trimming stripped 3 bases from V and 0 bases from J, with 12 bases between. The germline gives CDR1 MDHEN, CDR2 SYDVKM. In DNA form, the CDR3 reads TGTGCCAGCAGTTTTGGGGGACAAAGCTCCTACGAGCAGTACGTC. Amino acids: CASSFGGQSSYEQYV.

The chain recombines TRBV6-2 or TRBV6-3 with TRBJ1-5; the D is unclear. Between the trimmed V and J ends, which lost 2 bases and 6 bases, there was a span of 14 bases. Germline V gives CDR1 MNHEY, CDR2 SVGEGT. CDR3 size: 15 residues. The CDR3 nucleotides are TGTGCCAGCAGTTACGTGTCGTTTGGGGTTCAGCCCCAGCATTTT. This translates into CASSYVSFGVQPQHF.

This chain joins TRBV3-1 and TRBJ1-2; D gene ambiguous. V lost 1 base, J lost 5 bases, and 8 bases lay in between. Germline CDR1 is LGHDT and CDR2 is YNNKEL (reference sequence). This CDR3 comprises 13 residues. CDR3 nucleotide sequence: TGTGCCAGCAGCCAAGGCGGAGAATATGGCTACACCTTC. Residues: CASSQGGEYGYTF.

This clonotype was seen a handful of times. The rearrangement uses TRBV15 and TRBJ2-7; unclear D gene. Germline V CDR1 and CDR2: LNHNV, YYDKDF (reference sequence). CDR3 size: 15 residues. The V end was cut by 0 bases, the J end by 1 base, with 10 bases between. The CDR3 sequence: CATSRELTFSYEQYF. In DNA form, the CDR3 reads TGTGCCACCAGCAGAGAGTTGACTTTTTCCTACGAGCAGTACTTC.

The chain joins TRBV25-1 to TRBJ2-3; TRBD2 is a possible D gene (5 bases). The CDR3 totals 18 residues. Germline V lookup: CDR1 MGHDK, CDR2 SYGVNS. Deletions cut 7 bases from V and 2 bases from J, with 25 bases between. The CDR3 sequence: CASISAQGGLTSTDTQYF. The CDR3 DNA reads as TGTGCCAGCATATCAGCCCAAGGAGGCCTCACGTCCACAGATACGCAGTATTTT.

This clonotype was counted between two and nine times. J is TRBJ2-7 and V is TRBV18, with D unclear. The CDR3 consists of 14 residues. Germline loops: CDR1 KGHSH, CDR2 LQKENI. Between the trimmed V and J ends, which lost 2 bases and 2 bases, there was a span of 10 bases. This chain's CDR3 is CASSPGLTTYEQYF. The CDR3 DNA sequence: TGTGCCAGCTCACCAGGATTGACGACCTACGAGCAGTACTTC.

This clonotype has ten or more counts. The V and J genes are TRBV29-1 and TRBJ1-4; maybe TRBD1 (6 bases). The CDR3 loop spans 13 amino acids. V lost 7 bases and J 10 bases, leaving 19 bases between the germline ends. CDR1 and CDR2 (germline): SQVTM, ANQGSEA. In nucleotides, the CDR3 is TGCAGCGCATGGCGGGGGCGCGGGGTAAAACTGTTTTTT. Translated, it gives CSAWRGRGVKLFF.

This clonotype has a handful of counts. CDR3 region: CASSDQGAGEQYF. The CDR3 DNA sequence: TGTGCCAGCTCAGATCAGGGGGCTGGCGAGCAGTACTTC. The chain is built from TRBV18 and TRBJ2-7; 8 nucleotides line up with TRBD1. CDR1 and CDR2 from the germline V gene are KGHSH and LQKENI. The CDR3 consists of 13 residues. Trimming took 5 bases from V and 6 from J; bases not matched to a gene: 6.

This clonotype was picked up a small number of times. The CDR3, as DNA: TGTGCCAGCAGCTATCTCTGGGGCGAGGGCTACACCTTC. Translating it yields CASSYLWGEGYTF. The rearrangement uses TRBV5-6 and TRBJ1-2; TRBD1 might be the D (5 bases). This CDR3 has 13 amino acids. CDR1 is SGHDT, CDR2 YYEEEE, per germline. Deletions cut 3 bases from V and 8 bases from J, with 14 bases between.

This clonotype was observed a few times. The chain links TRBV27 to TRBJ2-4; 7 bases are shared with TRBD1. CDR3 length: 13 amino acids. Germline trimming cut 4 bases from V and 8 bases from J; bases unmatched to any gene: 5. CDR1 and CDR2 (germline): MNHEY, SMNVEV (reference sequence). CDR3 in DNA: TGTGCCAGCAGTTGGGACAGAGGGGACATTCAGTACTTC. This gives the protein CASSWDRGDIQYF.

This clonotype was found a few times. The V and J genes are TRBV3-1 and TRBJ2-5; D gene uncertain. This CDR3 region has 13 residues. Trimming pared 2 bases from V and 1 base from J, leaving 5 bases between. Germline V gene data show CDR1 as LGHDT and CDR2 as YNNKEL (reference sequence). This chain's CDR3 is CASSQSIQETQYF. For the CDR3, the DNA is TGTGCCAGCAGCCAAAGTATCCAAGAGACCCAGTACTTC.